The next 3 T cell receptor beta chains were all read from a single sample in a study of resident and recirculating memory T cells in vitiligo listed by TCRdb under 2018. Library preparation used the immunoSEQ multiplex PCR assay. The immuneACCESS repertoire file appears here via TCRdb, limited to in-frame rearrangements. These files lack a portion of the clones; in checked studies, under half of the deficit traces to unresolved V genes, and the cause of the others is not known. This sample lists 40,000 to 45,000 clones; about nine tenths were detected once. The top ten clonotypes cover roughly 4.3% of the sample. Sequenced input: blood. The receptors come from a male donor with vitiligo.

The genes are TRBV2 and TRBJ2-5; D is possibly TRBD2 (6 bases). Trimming removed 11 bases at V and 5 bases at J, with 21 bases between. CDR1 and CDR2 (germline): SNHLY, FYNNEI. CDR3 length: 14 residues. The CDR3 DNA is TGTGCCCGTTCAGCGGGTCCCCACGGGGAGACCCAGTACTTC. The encoded protein is CARSAGPHGETQYF.

The chain joins TRBV5-1 to TRBJ2-2; TRBD1 agrees at 7 bases. This CDR3 comprises 16 residues. In germline, CDR1 is SGHRS, CDR2 YFSETQ. V lost 1 base, J lost 4 bases, and 7 bases stayed unmatched. For the CDR3, the DNA is TGCGCCAGCAGCTTGATCGCAGGGGGTGGCACCGGGGAGCTGTTTTTT. Protein product: CASSLIAGGGTGELFF.

This clone was counted a single time. This chain joins TRBV18 and TRBJ1-5; 7 bases are shared with TRBD1. Germline values: CDR1 KGHSH, CDR2 LQKENI. This CDR3 contains 13 residues. Trimming took 6 bases from V and 6 from J; bases not matched to a gene: 5. The CDR3 loop is CASSQTGAQPQHF. The CDR3 coding sequence is TGTGCCAGCTCCCAAACAGGGGCTCAGCCCCAGCATTTT.